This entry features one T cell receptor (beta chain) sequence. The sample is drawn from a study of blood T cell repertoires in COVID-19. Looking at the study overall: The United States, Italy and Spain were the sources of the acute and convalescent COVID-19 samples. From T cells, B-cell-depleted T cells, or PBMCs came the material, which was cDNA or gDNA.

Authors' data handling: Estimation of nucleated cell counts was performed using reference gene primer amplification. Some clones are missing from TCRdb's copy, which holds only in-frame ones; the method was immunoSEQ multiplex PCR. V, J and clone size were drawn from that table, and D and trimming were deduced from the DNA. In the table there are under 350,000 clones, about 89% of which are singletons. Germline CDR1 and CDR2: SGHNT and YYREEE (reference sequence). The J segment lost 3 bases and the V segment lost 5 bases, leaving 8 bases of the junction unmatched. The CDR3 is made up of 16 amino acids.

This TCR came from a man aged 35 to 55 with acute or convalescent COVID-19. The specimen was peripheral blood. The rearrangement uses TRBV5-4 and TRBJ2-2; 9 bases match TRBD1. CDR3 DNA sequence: TGTGCCAGCAGAGACCCGGGACAGGGTTACACCGGGGAGCTGTTTTTT. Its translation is CASRDPGQGYTGELFF.